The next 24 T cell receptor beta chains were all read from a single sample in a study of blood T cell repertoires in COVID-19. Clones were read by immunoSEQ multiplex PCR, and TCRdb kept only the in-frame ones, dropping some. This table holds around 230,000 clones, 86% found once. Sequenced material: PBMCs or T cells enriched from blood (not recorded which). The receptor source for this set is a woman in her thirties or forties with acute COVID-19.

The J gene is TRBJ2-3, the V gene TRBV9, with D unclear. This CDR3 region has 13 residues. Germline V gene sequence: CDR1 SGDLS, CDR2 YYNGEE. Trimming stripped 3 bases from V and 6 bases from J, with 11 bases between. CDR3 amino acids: CASSARVSDTQYF. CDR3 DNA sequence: TGTGCCAGCAGCGCACGGGTTTCGGATACGCAGTATTTT. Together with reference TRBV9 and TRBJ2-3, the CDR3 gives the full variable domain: DSGVTQTPKHLITATGQRVTLRCSPRSGDLSVYWYQQSLDQGLQFLIQYYNGEERAKGNILERFSAQQFPDLHSELNLSSLELGDSALYFCASSARVSDTQYFGPGTRLTVL.

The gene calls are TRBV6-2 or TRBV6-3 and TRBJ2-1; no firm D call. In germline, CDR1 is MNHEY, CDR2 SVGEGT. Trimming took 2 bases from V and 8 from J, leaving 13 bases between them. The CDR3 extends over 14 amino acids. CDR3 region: CASSYPKPLYEQFF. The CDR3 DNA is TGTGCCAGCAGTTACCCCAAGCCTTTGTATGAGCAGTTCTTC.

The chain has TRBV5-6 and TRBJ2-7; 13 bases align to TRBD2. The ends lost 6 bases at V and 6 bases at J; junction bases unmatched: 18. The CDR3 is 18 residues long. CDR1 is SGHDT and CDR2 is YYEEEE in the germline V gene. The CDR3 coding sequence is TGTGCCAGCAACCGCTTGGATACTAGCGGGGGGGTCTCCGGCGAGCAGTACGTC. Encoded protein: CASNRLDTSGGVSGEQYV.

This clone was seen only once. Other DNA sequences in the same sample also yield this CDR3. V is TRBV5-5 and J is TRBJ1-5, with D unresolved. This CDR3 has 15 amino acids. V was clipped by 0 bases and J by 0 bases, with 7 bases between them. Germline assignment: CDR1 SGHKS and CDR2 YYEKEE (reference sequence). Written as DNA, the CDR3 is TGTGCCAGCAGCTTGGCGGGAAATAGCAATCAGCCCCAGCATTTT. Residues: CASSLAGNSNQPQHF. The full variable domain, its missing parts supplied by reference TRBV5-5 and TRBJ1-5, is DAGVTQSPTHLIKTRGQQVTLRCSPISGHKSVSWYQQVLGQGPQFIFQYYEKEERGRGNFPDRFSARQFPNYSSELNVNALLLGDSALYLCASSLAGNSNQPQHFGDGTRLSIL.

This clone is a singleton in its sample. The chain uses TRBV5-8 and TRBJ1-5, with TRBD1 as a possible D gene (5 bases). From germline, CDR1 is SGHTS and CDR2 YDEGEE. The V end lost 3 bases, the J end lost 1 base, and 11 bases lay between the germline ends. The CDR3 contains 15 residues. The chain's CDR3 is CASSSGVGSNQPQHF. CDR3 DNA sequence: TGTGCCAGCAGCTCGGGGGTGGGGAGCAATCAGCCCCAGCATTTT.

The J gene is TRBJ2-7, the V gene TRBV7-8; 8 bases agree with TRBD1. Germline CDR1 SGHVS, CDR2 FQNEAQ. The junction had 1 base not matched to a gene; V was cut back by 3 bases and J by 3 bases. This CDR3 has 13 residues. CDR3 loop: CASSFGQGYEQYV. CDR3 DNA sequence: TGTGCCAGCAGCTTTGGACAGGGCTACGAGCAGTACGTC.

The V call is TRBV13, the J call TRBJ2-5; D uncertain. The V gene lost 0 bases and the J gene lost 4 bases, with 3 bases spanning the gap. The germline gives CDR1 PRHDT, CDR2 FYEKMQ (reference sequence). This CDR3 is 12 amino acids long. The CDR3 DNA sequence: TGTGCCAGCAGCTTAGGTAGAGAGACCCAGTACTTC. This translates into CASSLGRETQYF.

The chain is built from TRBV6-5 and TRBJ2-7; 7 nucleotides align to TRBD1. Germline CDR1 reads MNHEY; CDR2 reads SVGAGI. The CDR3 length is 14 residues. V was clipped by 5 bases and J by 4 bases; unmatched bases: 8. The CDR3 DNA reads TGTGCCAGCAGTCCTCCGGGACAGCCTTACGAGCAGTACGTC. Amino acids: CASSPPGQPYEQYV.

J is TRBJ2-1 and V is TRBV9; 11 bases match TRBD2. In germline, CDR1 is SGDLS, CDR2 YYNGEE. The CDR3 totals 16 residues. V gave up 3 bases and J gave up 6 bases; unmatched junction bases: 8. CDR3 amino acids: CASSGLAGGPGNEQFF. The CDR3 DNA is TGTGCCAGCAGCGGGTTAGCGGGGGGGCCGGGCAATGAGCAGTTCTTC.

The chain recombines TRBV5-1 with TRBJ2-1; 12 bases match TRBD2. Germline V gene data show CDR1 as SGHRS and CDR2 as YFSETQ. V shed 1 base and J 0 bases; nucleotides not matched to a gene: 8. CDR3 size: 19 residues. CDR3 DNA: TGCGCCAGCAGCTTGTTGCCTAGCGGGGGGGTGAGCTCCTACAATGAGCAGTTCTTC. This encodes CASSLLPSGGVSSYNEQFF.

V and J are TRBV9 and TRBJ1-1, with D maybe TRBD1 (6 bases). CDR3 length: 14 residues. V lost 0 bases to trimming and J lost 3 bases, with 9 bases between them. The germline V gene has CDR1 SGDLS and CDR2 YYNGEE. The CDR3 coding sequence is TGTGCCAGCAGCGTAGCTGGGGGCGACACTGAAGCTTTCTTT. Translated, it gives CASSVAGGDTEAFF.

CDR3 DNA: TGTGCCTGGTTGGCCGGTGGAGATGGCTACACCTTC. Translating gives CAWLAGGDGYTF. The rearrangement uses TRBV30 and TRBJ1-2; no definite D call. With 5 bases removed from V and 6 bases from J, the gap between germline ends came to 13 bases. CDR3 length: 12 amino acids. Germline V gene data show CDR1 as GTSNPN and CDR2 as SVGIG (reference sequence). The full variable domain, in which reference TRBV30 and TRBJ1-2 provide the parts outside the CDR3, is SQTIHQWPATLVQPVGSPLSLECTVEGTSNPNLYWYRQAAGRGLQLLFYSVGIGQISSEVPQNLSASRPQDRQFILSSKKLLLSDSGFYLCAWLAGGDGYTFGSGTRLTVV.

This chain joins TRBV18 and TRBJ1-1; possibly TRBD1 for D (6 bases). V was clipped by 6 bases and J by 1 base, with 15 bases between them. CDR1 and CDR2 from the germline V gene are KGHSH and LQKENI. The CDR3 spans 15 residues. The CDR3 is CASSPRGQTNTEAFF. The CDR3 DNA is TGTGCCAGCTCCCCCCGGGGACAAACGAACACTGAAGCTTTCTTT. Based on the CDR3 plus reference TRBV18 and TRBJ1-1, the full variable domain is NAGVMQNPRHLVRRRGQEARLRCSPMKGHSHVYWYRQLPEEGLKFMVYLQKENIIDESGMPKERFSAEFPKEGPSILRIQQVVRGDSAAYFCASSPRGQTNTEAFFGQGTRLTVV.

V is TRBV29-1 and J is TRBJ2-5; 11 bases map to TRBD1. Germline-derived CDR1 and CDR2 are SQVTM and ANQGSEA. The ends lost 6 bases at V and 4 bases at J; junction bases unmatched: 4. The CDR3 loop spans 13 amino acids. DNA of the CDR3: TGCAGCGTGGACAGGGGGCGCGGAGAGACCCAGTACTTC. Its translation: CSVDRGRGETQYF.

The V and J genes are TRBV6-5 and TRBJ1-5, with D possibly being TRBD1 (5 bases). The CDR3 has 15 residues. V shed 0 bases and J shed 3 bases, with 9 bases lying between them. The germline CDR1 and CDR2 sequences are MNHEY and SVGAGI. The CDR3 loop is CASSYSARVNQPQHF. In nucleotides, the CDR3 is TGTGCCAGCAGTTACTCAGCCAGGGTCAATCAGCCCCAGCATTTT.

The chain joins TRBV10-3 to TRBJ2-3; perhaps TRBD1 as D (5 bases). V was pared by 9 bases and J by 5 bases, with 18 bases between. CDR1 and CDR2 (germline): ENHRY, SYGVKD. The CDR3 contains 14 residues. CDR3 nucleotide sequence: TGTGCCATTGGGGCGGCAAAAGCAAAAGATACGCAGTATTTT. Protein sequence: CAIGAAKAKDTQYF.

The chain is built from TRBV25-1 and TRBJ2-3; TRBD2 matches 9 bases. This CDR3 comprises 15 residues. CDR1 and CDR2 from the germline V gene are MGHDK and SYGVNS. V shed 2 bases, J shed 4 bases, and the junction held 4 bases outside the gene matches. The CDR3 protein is CASSEPGLAADTQYF. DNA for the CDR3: TGTGCCAGCAGTGAACCGGGACTAGCAGCAGATACGCAGTATTTT.

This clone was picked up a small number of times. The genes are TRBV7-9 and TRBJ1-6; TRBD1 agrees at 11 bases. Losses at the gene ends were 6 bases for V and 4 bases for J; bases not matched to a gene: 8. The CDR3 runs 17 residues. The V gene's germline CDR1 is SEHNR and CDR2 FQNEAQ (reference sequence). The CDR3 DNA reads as TGTGCCAGCAGTTCCTGGACAGGGGGCAGGTATAATTCACCCCTCCACTTT. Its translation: CASSSWTGGRYNSPLHF. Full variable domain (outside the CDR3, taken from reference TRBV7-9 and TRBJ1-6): DTGVSQNPRHKITKRGQNVTFRCDPISEHNRLYWYRQTLGQGPEFLTYFQNEAQLEKSRLLSDRFSAERPKGSFSTLEIQRTEQGDSAMYLCASSSWTGGRYNSPLHFGNGTRLTVT.

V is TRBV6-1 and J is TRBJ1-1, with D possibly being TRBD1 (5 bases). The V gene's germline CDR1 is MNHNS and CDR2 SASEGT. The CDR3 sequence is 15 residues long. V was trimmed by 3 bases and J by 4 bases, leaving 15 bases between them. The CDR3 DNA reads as TGTGCCAGCAGTGAGGGGCTCCGCACCAGCACTGAAGCTTTCTTT. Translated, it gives CASSEGLRTSTEAFF.

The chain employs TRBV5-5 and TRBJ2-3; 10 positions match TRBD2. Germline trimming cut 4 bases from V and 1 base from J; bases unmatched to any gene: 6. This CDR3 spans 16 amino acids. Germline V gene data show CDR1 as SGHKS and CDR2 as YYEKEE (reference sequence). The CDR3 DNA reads TGTGCCAGCAGCCCACCGCTAGCGGGGGGCACAGATACGCAGTATTTT. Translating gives CASSPPLAGGTDTQYF.

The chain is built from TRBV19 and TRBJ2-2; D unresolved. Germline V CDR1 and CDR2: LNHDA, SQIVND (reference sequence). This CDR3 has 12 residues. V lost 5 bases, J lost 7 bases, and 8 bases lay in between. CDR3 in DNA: TGTGCCAGTAGTGTGAGTCGCGGGGAGCTGTTTTTT. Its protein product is CASSVSRGELFF.

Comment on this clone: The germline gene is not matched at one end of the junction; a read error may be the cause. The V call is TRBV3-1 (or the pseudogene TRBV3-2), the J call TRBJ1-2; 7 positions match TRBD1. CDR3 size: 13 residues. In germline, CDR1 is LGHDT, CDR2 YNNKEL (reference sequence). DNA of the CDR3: TGTGCCAGCAGCCAAGACGAGGGGGACAGCAGCTCCTTC. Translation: CASSQDEGDSSSF.

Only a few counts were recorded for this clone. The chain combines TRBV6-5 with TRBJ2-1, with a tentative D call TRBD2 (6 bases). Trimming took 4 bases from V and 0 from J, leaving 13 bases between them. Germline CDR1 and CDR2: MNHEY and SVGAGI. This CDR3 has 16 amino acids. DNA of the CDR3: TGTGCCAGCAGTTCTGGGAGGATCAGCTCCTACAATGAGCAGTTCTTC. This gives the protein CASSSGRISSYNEQFF.

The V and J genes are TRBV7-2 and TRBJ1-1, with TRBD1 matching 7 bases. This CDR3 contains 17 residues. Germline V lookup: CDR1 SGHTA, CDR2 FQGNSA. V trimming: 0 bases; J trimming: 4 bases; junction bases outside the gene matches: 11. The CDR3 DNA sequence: TGTGCCAGCAGCTTAGCGCAGGAGGGGGCGTGGGGCACTGAAGCTTTCTTT. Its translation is CASSLAQEGAWGTEAFF.